The clone carrying this T cell receptor (beta chain) appeared many times. The PBMCs studied were ones that came from around 10 ml fresh peripheral blood. Germline-derived CDR1 and CDR2 are SGHDT and YYEEEE. With 3 bases clipped from V and 4 bases from J, the junction kept 10 bases outside the gene matches. This CDR3 comprises 16 residues. The sample originates from a study of T cells in Graves' hyperthyroidism and ophthalmopathy. Using RNA transcripts as the source, TCR beta CDR3 regions were amplified. The primer set for the first-round RT-PCR of the TCR CDR3 was HTBI. MiXCR was run by TCRdb on the multiplex PCR reads, yielding one entry per CDR3 protein. The sample shows roughly 570,000 distinct CDR3 sequences, about 15% of them seen only once.

The J gene is TRBJ2-3, the V gene TRBV5-6; 8 bases line up with TRBD1. Sequenced sample: blood. The source is a woman in her twenties or thirties with Graves' hyperthyroidism. Here the CDR3 reads CASSSLGTGLSDTQYF. The CDR3 DNA follows: TGTGCCAGCAGCTCGTTAGGGACAGGTTTATCAGATACGCAGTATTTT.